This record looks at one T cell receptor (beta chain) sequence and its context. This sample was taken from a study of blood T cell repertoires in COVID-19. CDR1 is SGHRS, CDR2 YFSETQ, per germline. The trim removed 4 bases at V and 2 bases at J, leaving 8 bases unmatched. CDR3 length: 15 residues. Clones were sequenced by immunoSEQ multiplex PCR, and TCRdb holds only the in-frame ones, with some missing. This sample has about 360,000 clones, with nearly 90% found just once. Recruits, aged about 18 to 100 years, lived in around 24 US areas. The rearrangement links TRBV5-1 to TRBJ2-7, with 8 bases that match TRBD1. The sequence came from a woman aged 40-49 years with acute COVID-19. The sequencing sample was made of PBMCs or T cells enriched from blood (not recorded which). The CDR3: CASSPLKTGAYEQYF. In nucleotides, the CDR3 is TGCGCCAGCAGCCCCTTAAAGACAGGGGCCTACGAGCAGTACTTC.